This T cell receptor (beta chain) originates from a study of cytomegalovirus exposure and HLA in healthy donors. Whole-study results and caveats: TCR association rates varied by HLA locus in a later analysis, with DRB1 highest and HLA-C lowest.

This clone was seen a handful of times. Its antigen remains unknown. Germline V gene data show CDR1 as WSHSY and CDR2 as SAAADI. V was pared by 0 bases and J by 5 bases, with 26 bases between. The CDR3 covers 19 residues. The PCR contained 60 Vbeta and 13 Jbeta primers. Source study methods: Approximately 78 million unique TCR beta chains, about 11 million of them shared, were counted by a later analysis. TCRdb keeps only in-frame clones here, not all; method: immunoSEQ multiplex PCR. The V and J calls and the clone size are those of that table, but D and trimming were determined from the DNA. Found here are tens of thousands of clones, 62% of them singletons; the top ten hold approximately 4%.

Sequenced: PBMCs. The clonotype originates from a male donor in good health and CMV-seropositive. V is TRBV10-2 and J is TRBJ2-7; tentative D call: TRBD2 (6 bases). The CDR3 nucleotides are TGCGCCAGCAGTGAGTCTGGTAGCGGTTATGAGATTGGTGCCCACGAGCAGTACTTC. Encoded protein: CASSESGSGYEIGAHEQYF.